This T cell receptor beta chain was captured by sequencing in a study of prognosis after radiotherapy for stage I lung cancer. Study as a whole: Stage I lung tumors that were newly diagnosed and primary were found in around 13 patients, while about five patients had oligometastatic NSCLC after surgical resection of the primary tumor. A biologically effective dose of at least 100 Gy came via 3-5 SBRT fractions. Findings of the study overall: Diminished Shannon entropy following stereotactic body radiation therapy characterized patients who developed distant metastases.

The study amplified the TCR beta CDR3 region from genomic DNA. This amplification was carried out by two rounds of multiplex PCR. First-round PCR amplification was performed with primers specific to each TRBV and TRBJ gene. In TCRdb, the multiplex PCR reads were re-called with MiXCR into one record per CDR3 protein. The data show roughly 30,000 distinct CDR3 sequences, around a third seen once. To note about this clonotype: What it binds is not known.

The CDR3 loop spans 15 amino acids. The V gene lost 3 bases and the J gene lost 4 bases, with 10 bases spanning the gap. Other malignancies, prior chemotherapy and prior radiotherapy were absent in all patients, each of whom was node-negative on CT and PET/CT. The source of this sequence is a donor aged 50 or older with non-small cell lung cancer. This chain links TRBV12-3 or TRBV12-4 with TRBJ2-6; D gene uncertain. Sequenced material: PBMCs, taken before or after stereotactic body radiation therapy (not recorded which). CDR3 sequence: CASSFRLPGANVLTF. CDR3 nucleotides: TGTGCCAGCAGTTTTAGATTACCGGGGGCCAACGTCCTGACTTTC.